A single sample gave rise to the 32 T cell receptor beta chains below, sequenced in a study of blood T cells in healthy people across ages. Then a second PCR, running about 7 to 11 cycles, was carried out with a sample-barcoded 5' primer and a J-beta primer mix. Each CDR3 protein gets one entry after TCRdb re-called the 5' RACE reads with MiXCR. The sample carries 1.5 million to 2 million distinct CDR3 sequences, roughly 27% recorded once. The sequenced material came from blood. These receptor sequences come from a woman aged 25 to 39 in good health.

CDR3 nucleotide sequence: TGTGCTAGTGCCTGGGGGGTTGGCACAGATACGCAGTATTTT. Amino acids: CASAWGVGTDTQYF. The chain combines TRBV12-5 with TRBJ2-3; a weak D match, TRBD2 (6 bases). This CDR3 contains 14 residues. Germline lookup yields CDR1 LGHNT and CDR2 FRNRAP. Trimming took off 7 bases at V and 1 base at J, with 12 bases between the two ends.

This clonotype was seen repeatedly, ten times or more. This chain links TRBV7-6 with TRBJ2-1; 14 bases map to TRBD2. The J segment lost 9 bases and the V segment lost 1 base, leaving 5 bases of the junction unmatched. The length of the CDR3 is 16 residues. CDR1 SGHVS and CDR2 FNYEAQ come from the germline V gene. CDR3 bases: TGTGCCAGCAGCTTAGGGGGACTAGCGGGAGTTAGTGAGCAGTTCTTC. Translating it yields CASSLGGLAGVSEQFF. The full variable domain, in which reference TRBV7-6 and TRBJ2-1 provide the parts outside the CDR3, is GAGVSQSPRYKVTKRGQDVALRCDPISGHVSLYWYRQALGQGPEFLTYFNYEAQQDKSGLPNDRFSAERPEGSISTLTIQRTEQRDSAMYRCASSLGGLAGVSEQFFGPGTRLTVL.

The chain carries TRBV12-3 or TRBV12-4 and TRBJ2-3; no firm D call. Trimming shortened V by 5 bases and J by 4 bases, and 10 bases separated the two germline ends. The CDR3 is 13 residues long. The CDR3 is CASSTWKADTQYF. CDR3 coding DNA: TGTGCCAGCAGTACCTGGAAGGCAGATACGCAGTATTTT.

This clonotype was found many times. This chain uses TRBV14 with TRBJ2-7, with TRBD1 matching over 10 bases. The V segment lost 3 bases and the J segment 6 bases; nucleotides outside the gene matches: 11. The length of the CDR3 is 16 residues. The V gene's germline CDR1 is SGHDN and CDR2 FVKESK. The CDR3 nucleotides are TGTGCCAGCAGCCACACCCCCGGGACAGGGGCTGCCGAGCAGTACTTC. This codes for CASSHTPGTGAAEQYF.

The V and J genes are TRBV7-2 and TRBJ2-1; TRBD2 matches 7 bases. Germline V gives CDR1 SGHTA, CDR2 FQGNSA. CDR3 size: 17 residues. The V and J ends lost 1 base and 6 bases, in that order; junction bases with no gene match: 12. The CDR3 reads CASSLGATSQQLNEQFF. The CDR3 DNA is TGTGCCAGCAGCTTAGGTGCGACTAGCCAACAACTCAATGAGCAGTTCTTC.

CDR3 sequence: CASSLTGTGGETQYF. The CDR3, as DNA: TGCGCCAGCAGCTTGACCGGGACAGGGGGAGAGACCCAGTACTTC. This sequence joins TRBV5-1 and TRBJ2-5; 11 nucleotides agree with TRBD1. This CDR3 is built from 15 residues. Germline-derived CDR1 and CDR2 are SGHRS and YFSETQ. Trimming took 1 base from V and 4 from J; bases not matched to a gene: 3.

This clonotype was counted a few times. V usage is TRBV20-1 and J usage is TRBJ2-5; 10 nucleotides line up with TRBD1. The germline V gene has CDR1 DFQATT and CDR2 SNEGSKA (reference sequence). The V and J ends lost 5 bases and 5 bases, in that order; junction bases with no gene match: 8. This CDR3 has 14 residues. CDR3 in DNA: TGCAGTGCTTATTCCGGGACAGGGGCGGAGACCCAGTACTTC. The encoded protein is CSAYSGTGAETQYF.

The genes are TRBV7-6 and TRBJ2-1; the match to TRBD2 covers 9 bases. V dropped 6 bases and J dropped 6; count of bases not matched to a gene: 6. The length of the CDR3 is 14 residues. CDR1 is SGHVS, CDR2 FNYEAQ, per germline. The CDR3 loop reads CASSTLAGSNEQFF. The CDR3 coding sequence is TGTGCCAGCAGTACGCTAGCGGGATCCAATGAGCAGTTCTTC. The full variable domain, its missing parts supplied by reference TRBV7-6 and TRBJ2-1, is GAGVSQSPRYKVTKRGQDVALRCDPISGHVSLYWYRQALGQGPEFLTYFNYEAQQDKSGLPNDRFSAERPEGSISTLTIQRTEQRDSAMYRCASSTLAGSNEQFFGPGTRLTVL.

The V gene is TRBV24-1, the J gene TRBJ2-3; possibly TRBD1 or TRBD2 for D (5 bases each). The CDR3 has 15 amino acids. Per germline, CDR1 KGHDR and CDR2 SFDVKD. V lost 4 bases and J lost 3, with 13 bases in between. CDR3 bases: TGTGCCACCAGTGACCCCGGGACCCCAACAGATACGCAGTATTTT. It encodes CATSDPGTPTDTQYF.

This clonotype was seen ten or more times. DNA for the CDR3: TGTGCCAGCAGTCGACAGGGAAACATTCAGTACTTC. Amino acid sequence: CASSRQGNIQYF. The chain links TRBV3-1 to TRBJ2-4; TRBD1 aligns across 7 bases. Trimming took 6 bases from V and 6 from J; bases not matched to a gene: 2. From germline, CDR1 is LGHDT and CDR2 YNNKEL (reference sequence). This CDR3 has 12 amino acids.

The rearrangement uses TRBV11-2 and TRBJ2-5, with TRBD2 matching over 14 bases. Germline V gives CDR1 SGHAT, CDR2 FQNNGV. The CDR3 totals 15 residues. V lost 5 bases and J lost 5; bases outside the gene matches: 4. CDR3 residues: CASSHWTSGGETQYF. In DNA, the CDR3 is TGTGCCAGCAGCCACTGGACTAGCGGGGGGGAGACCCAGTACTTC.

This clonotype was detected ten times or more. The chain joins TRBV11-2 to TRBJ2-1; tentatively, D is TRBD1 or TRBD2 (6 bases each). V shed 8 bases and J shed 1 base, with 15 bases lying between them. This CDR3 region has 15 residues. Germline V lookup: CDR1 SGHAT, CDR2 FQNNGV. CDR3 bases: TGTGCCAGCGGGGATACAGGGAGGTCCTACAATGAGCAGTTCTTC. Translating gives CASGDTGRSYNEQFF.

This clonotype appeared many times. V is TRBV25-1 and J is TRBJ2-7; TRBD2 is a possible D gene (7 bases). This CDR3 has 15 residues. Germline CDR1 is MGHDK and CDR2 is SYGVNS. With 4 bases removed from V and 3 bases from J, the gap between germline ends came to 16 bases. CDR3 loop: CASSALGEGVYEQYF. CDR3 nucleotide sequence: TGTGCCAGCAGTGCCCTCGGGGAGGGGGTCTACGAGCAGTACTTC.

This clonotype was recorded once. Since a much larger clone is just one base distant, this may be a read error. The chain combines TRBV18 with TRBJ2-5; 7 bases fit TRBD1. In germline, CDR1 is KGHSH, CDR2 LQKENI. The CDR3 totals 13 residues. Germline trimming cut 5 bases from V and 11 bases from J; bases unmatched to any gene: 11. CDR3 nucleotides: TGTGCCAGCTCAATGGGACAGTACAATGAGCAGTACTTC. Its protein is CASSMGQYNEQYF. The full variable domain, its missing parts supplied by reference TRBV18 and TRBJ2-5, is NAGVMQNPRHLVRRRGQEARLRCSPMKGHSHVYWYRQLPEEGLKFMVYLQKENIIDESGMPKERFSAEFPKEGPSILRIQQVVRGDSAAYFCASSMGQYNEQYFGPGTRLLVL.

There are many counts of this clonotype. V and J are TRBV20-1 and TRBJ2-7; D is perhaps TRBD2 (6 bases). Germline CDR1 DFQATT, CDR2 SNEGSKA (reference sequence). CDR3 length equals 14 residues. V shed 4 bases and J shed 1 base, with 14 bases lying between them. For the CDR3, the DNA is TGCAGTGCTAACATAGCGGAAACGTCCTACGAGCAGTACTTC. This encodes CSANIAETSYEQYF.

CDR3 nucleotides: TGCGCCAGCAGTGATACACTCGGGGGCCACGAGCAGTACTTC. The encoded protein is CASSDTLGGHEQYF. This chain links TRBV10-2 with TRBJ2-5, with D possibly being TRBD1 or TRBD2 (6 bases each). The J call is in doubt because the DNA end fits TRBJ2-7 better. The length of the CDR3 is 14 residues. Germline CDR1 and CDR2: WSHSY and SAAADI.

This rearrangement joins TRBV3-1 to TRBJ2-2; possibly TRBD1 or TRBD2 for D (5 bases each). Germline V lookup: CDR1 LGHDT, CDR2 YNNKEL (reference sequence). The CDR3 has 15 residues. V shed 5 bases and J shed 5 bases, with 15 bases lying between them. For the CDR3, the DNA is TGTGCCAGCAGCGCCTGGGACCTGGGGACCGGGGAGCTGTTTTTT. This gives the protein CASSAWDLGTGELFF.

The chain links TRBV28 to TRBJ2-5; TRBD1 matches at 8 bases. CDR1 and CDR2 (germline): MDHEN, SYDVKM. V gave up 8 bases and J gave up 8 bases; unmatched junction bases: 10. This CDR3 has 13 residues. This chain's CDR3 is CASQGTGRSTQYF. CDR3 in DNA: TGTGCCAGCCAGGGGACAGGCCGGAGTACCCAGTACTTC.

About this clonotype: A much larger clone lies one base from this, so it may be a read error. This chain links TRBV29-1 with TRBJ2-5; tentatively, D is TRBD1 (5 bases). V lost 7 bases to trimming and J lost 2 bases, with 11 bases between them. Looked up from germline, CDR1 is SQVTM and CDR2 is ANQGSEA. This CDR3 is 12 amino acids long. The CDR3 reads CSGTRQQETQYF. The CDR3 nucleotides read TGCAGCGGTACAAGACAGCAAGAGACCCAGTACTTC.

The chain uses TRBV15 and TRBJ2-1, with D perhaps TRBD2 (6 bases). The CDR3 extends over 13 amino acids. V was pared by 5 bases and J by 3 bases, with 8 bases between. Per germline, CDR1 LNHNV and CDR2 YYDKDF (reference sequence). CDR3 sequence: CATSLGLYNEQFF. The DNA of the CDR3 is TGTGCCACCAGCCTGGGACTCTACAATGAGCAGTTCTTC.

The V gene is TRBV6-5, the J gene TRBJ2-3, with 8 nucleotides matching TRBD2. The CDR3 consists of 14 residues. Trimming at V came to 11 bases and at J to 4 bases, leaving 11 bases not matched to a gene. In germline, CDR1 is MNHEY, CDR2 SVGAGI. The CDR3 DNA sequence: TGTGCCTCCCGCGGGGCGGGAGGTTCAGATACGCAGTATTTT. Its protein is CASRGAGGSDTQYF.

CDR3 nucleotides: TGTGCCAGCAGGTACAGGGGAGAGGATGAAGCTTTCTTT. It translates to CASRYRGEDEAFF. V gene TRBV2 combines with J gene TRBJ1-1; 7 bases are a match to TRBD1. The junction had 8 bases not matched to a gene; V was cut back by 6 bases and J by 7 bases. This CDR3 has 13 residues. Per the germline V gene, CDR1 is SNHLY and CDR2 is FYNNEI.

This clonotype was detected only a few times. V and J are TRBV20-1 and TRBJ2-5, with a weak D call TRBD2 (5 bases). CDR3 length: 12 residues. Trimming cost V 3 bases and J 4 bases, with 9 bases left between them. The germline V gene has CDR1 DFQATT and CDR2 SNEGSKA (reference sequence). CDR3 sequence reads: CSASGMGETQYF. The CDR3 nucleotides read TGCAGTGCTAGCGGGATGGGAGAGACCCAGTACTTC.

The sample holds many counts of this clonotype. The chain recombines TRBV7-2 with TRBJ2-4, with 8 bases matching TRBD2. After removal of 3 bases from V and 13 bases from J, the junction contained 8 bases not matched to a gene. The CDR3 sequence is 13 residues long. Germline V CDR1 and CDR2: SGHTA, FQGNSA. This CDR3 is CASSFAGGIRQYF. DNA for the CDR3: TGTGCCAGCAGCTTCGCGGGAGGAATAAGACAGTACTTC.

The rearrangement uses TRBV20-1 and TRBJ2-7; possibly TRBD2 for D (6 bases). V lost 3 bases and J 7 bases, leaving 16 bases between the germline ends. This CDR3 region has 13 residues. Germline CDR1 DFQATT, CDR2 SNEGSKA (reference sequence). The CDR3 loop is CSASGKRAGEQYF. The CDR3 DNA is TGCAGTGCTAGCGGGAAAAGGGCGGGGGAGCAGTACTTC.

Points on this clonotype: It may be a read error: a sequence one base away is much more abundant. The CDR3 bases are TGCGCCAGCCGAGAGGGGGCCCTCGGCCCTGGGGCCGACGTCCTGACTTTC. It translates to CASREGALGPGADVLTF. This chain joins TRBV5-1 and TRBJ2-6; 7 nucleotides agree with TRBD1. CDR3 length equals 17 residues. The germline V gene encodes CDR1 SGHRS and CDR2 YFSETQ.

Only a few counts were recorded for this clonotype. The chain carries TRBV14 and TRBJ2-7; D may be TRBD2 (6 bases). CDR3 length: 14 amino acids. Trimming stripped 4 bases from V and 5 bases from J, with 15 bases between. Germline V gene lookup returns CDR1 SGHDN and CDR2 FVKESK. The CDR3 DNA is TGTGCCAGCAGCCCCCAGACTAGTGTGGACGAGCAGTACTTC. Amino acid sequence: CASSPQTSVDEQYF.

The rearrangement joins TRBV12-5 to TRBJ2-1; 11 nucleotides agree with TRBD1. CDR1 is LGHNT, CDR2 FRNRAP, per germline. This CDR3 region has 14 residues. V dropped 6 bases and J dropped 7; count of bases not matched to a gene: 5. The CDR3 DNA is TGTGCTAGTGGAGAGGGGACAGGGGGGAATGAGCAGTTCTTC. It encodes CASGEGTGGNEQFF.

This clonotype was picked up many times. The J gene is TRBJ2-1, the V gene TRBV7-3; 10 positions agree with TRBD1. The CDR3 spans 17 residues. The V segment lost 5 bases and the J segment 5 bases; nucleotides outside the gene matches: 12. Germline V CDR1 and CDR2: SGHTA, FQGTGA. DNA for the CDR3: TGTGCCAGCAGCCCCCAGGGGACAGGGGAGAATAACAATGAGCAGTTCTTC. Protein sequence: CASSPQGTGENNNEQFF.

This rearrangement joins TRBV30 to TRBJ2-6; D remains ambiguous. The germline V gene encodes CDR1 GTSNPN and CDR2 SVGIG (reference sequence). Trimming took off 3 bases at V and 0 bases at J, with 12 bases between the two ends. The CDR3 runs to 16 residues. CDR3 nucleotides: TGTGCCTGGAGCGAAGGCGCAACCTCTGGGGCCAACGTCCTGACTTTC. Encoded protein: CAWSEGATSGANVLTF.

The chain is built from TRBV4-1 and TRBJ2-4; 12 positions match TRBD2. The CDR3 loop spans 19 amino acids. Germline V gives CDR1 MGHRA, CDR2 YSYEKL. The trim removed 1 base at V and 2 bases at J, leaving 9 bases unmatched. As DNA, the CDR3 is TGCGCCAGCAGCCAAGTTGGGCTAGCGGGGGGGCGCTCCAAAAACATTCAGTACTTC. It is translated as CASSQVGLAGGRSKNIQYF.

This clonotype showed up just a few times. The J gene is TRBJ2-1, the V gene TRBV20-1; 7 bases are shared with TRBD2. The V gene's germline CDR1 is DFQATT and CDR2 SNEGSKA (reference sequence). CDR3 length: 15 residues. The CDR3, as DNA: TGCAGGGCTCACTCGATAGCTAGCGGCCTTTCCGGGCAGTTCTTC. Its protein product is CRAHSIASGLSGQFF.